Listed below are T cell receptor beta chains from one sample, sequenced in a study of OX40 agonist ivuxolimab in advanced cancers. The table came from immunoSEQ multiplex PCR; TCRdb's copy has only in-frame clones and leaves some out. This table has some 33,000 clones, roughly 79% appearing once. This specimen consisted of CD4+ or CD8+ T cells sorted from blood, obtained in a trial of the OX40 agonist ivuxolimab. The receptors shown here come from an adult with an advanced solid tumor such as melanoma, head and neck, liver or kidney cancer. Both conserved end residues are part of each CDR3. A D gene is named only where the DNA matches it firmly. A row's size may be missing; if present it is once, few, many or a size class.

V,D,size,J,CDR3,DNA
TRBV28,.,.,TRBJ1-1,CASKSGPGFTEAFF,TGTGCCAGCAAATCGGGGCCAGGGTTCACTGAAGCTTTCTTT
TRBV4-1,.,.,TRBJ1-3,CASSQAGNTIYF,TGCGCCAGCAGCCAAGCCGGAAACACCATATATTTT
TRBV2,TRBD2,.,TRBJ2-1,CASRAGRAYLNEQFF,TGTGCCAGCCGGGCCGGGAGGGCCTATTTGAATGAGCAGTTCTTC
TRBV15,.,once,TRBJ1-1,CATSPDIRSTEASF,TGTGCCACCAGCCCGGACATACGCAGCACTGAAGCTTCCTTT
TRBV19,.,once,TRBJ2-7,CASSIGGQASYEQYF,TGTGCCAGTAGTATAGGCGGGCAGGCTAGCTACGAGCAGTACTTC
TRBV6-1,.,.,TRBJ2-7,CASRPGVRSYEQYF,TGTGCCAGCAGGCCAGGGGTCCGGTCCTACGAGCAGTACTTC
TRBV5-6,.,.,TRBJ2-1,CASNSDSYNEQFF,TGTGCCAGCAACAGCGACAGTTACAATGAGCAGTTCTTC
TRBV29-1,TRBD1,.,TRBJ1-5,CSVRQGSNQPQHF,TGCAGCGTCCGACAGGGTTCCAATCAGCCCCAGCATTTT
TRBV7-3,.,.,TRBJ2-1,CASSLSVGDNEQFF,TGTGCCAGCAGCCTATCGGTCGGAGACAATGAGCAGTTCTTC
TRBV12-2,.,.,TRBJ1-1,CASRLAQSGGETEAFF,TGTGCAAGTCGCTTAGCGCAATCAGGGGGGGAAACTGAAGCTTTCTTT
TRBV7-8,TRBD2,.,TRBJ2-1,CASSLGGLAGVSAYNEQFF,TGTGCCAGCAGCTTAGGGGGACTAGCGGGGGTTTCAGCCTACAATGAGCAGTTCTTC
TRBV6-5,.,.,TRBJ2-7,CASSPNLPGEQYF,TGTGCCAGCAGCCCGAATTTACCGGGAGAGCAGTACTTC
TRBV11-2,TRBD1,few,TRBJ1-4,CASSPGGVRHEKLFF,TGTGCCAGCAGCCCAGGGGGCGTTCGGCATGAAAAACTGTTTTTT
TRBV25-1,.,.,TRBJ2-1,CASSGGGPYNEQFF,TGTGCCAGCAGTGGAGGAGGACCTTACAATGAGCAGTTCTTC
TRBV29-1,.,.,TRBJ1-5,CSVGGRGQPQHF,TGCAGCGTTGGGGGGCGAGGTCAGCCCCAGCATTTT
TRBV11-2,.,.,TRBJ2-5,CASSLGGTETQYF,TGTGCCAGCAGCTTAGGGGGTACCGAGACCCAGTACTTC
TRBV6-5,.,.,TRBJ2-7,CASSLDPSSYEQYF,TGTGCCAGCAGTTTGGACCCCAGCTCCTACGAGCAGTACTTC
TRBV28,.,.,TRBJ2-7,CASSLGTYEQYF,TGTGCCAGCAGTTTAGGCACCTACGAGCAGTACTTC
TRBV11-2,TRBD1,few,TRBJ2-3,CASSLSDRGPDTQYF,TGTGCCAGCAGCTTAAGTGACAGGGGCCCAGATACGCAGTATTTT
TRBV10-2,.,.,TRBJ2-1,CASGTLPGVGQFF,TGCGCCAGCGGGACTCTCCCTGGGGTAGGGCAGTTCTTC
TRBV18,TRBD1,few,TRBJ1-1,CASSPPGRGPTEAFF,TGTGCCAGCTCACCACCGGGGAGGGGGCCGACTGAAGCTTTCTTT
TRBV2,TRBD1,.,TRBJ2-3,CASTPRDRGNTDTQYF,TGTGCCAGCACCCCCCGGGACAGGGGGAACACAGATACGCAGTATTTT
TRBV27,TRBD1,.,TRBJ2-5,CASSVRDSKETQYF,TGTGCCAGCAGTGTGAGGGACAGTAAAGAGACCCAGTACTTC
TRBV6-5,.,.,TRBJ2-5,CASSYSVFKGKETQYF,TGTGCCAGCAGTTACTCGGTGTTTAAAGGGAAAGAGACCCAGTACTTC
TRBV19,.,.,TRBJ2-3,CASSIGRSTDTQYF,TGTGCCAGTAGTATAGGGCGAAGCACAGATACGCAGTATTTT
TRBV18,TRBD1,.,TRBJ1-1,CASSLTGERTEAFF,TGTGCCAGCTCACTAACAGGGGAGCGCACTGAAGCTTTCTTT
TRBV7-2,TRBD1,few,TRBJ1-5,CASSVGTVNQPQHF,TGTGCCAGCAGCGTCGGGACAGTTAATCAGCCCCAGCATTTT
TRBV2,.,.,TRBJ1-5,CASSSSSGQPQHF,TGTGCCAGCAGTTCCTCAAGCGGTCAGCCCCAGCATTTT
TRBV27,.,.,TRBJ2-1,CASRPGSGGYNEQFF,TGTGCCAGCAGGCCAGGGTCAGGAGGCTACAATGAGCAGTTCTTC
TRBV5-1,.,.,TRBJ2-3,CASSLGPVGTDTQYF,TGCGCCAGCAGCTTAGGACCTGTGGGGACAGATACGCAGTATTTT
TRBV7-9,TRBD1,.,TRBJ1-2,CASSQLGTGSGYTF,TGTGCCAGCAGCCAGTTGGGGACAGGATCCGGCTACACCTTC
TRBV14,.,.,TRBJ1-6,CASSQFRNSPLHF,TGTGCCAGCAGCCAATTCCGGAATTCACCCCTCCACTTT
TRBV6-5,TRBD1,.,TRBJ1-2,CASSPGDRFYGYTF,TGTGCCAGCAGCCCTGGGGACAGGTTCTATGGCTACACCTTC
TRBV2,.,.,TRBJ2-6,CASSEATAYSGGANVLTF,TGTGCCAGCAGTGAAGCTACAGCCTACTCGGGGGGGGCCAACGTCCTGACTTTC
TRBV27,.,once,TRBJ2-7,CASSLRAYGSGEQYF,TGTGCCAGCAGCCTTAGGGCGTATGGGTCCGGCGAGCAGTACTTC
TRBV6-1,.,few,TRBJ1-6,CASSEIGAPASPLHF,TGTGCCAGCAGTGAAATCGGGGCGCCGGCATCACCCCTCCACTTT
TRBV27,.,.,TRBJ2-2,CASGIRNTGELFF,TGTGCCAGCGGTATCAGGAACACCGGGGAGCTGTTTTTT
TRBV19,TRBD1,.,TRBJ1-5,CASRRQGDQPQHF,TGTGCCAGTAGGCGACAGGGGGACCAGCCCCAGCATTTT
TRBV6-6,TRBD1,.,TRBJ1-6,CASNQGARFSSPLHF,TGTGCCAGCAATCAGGGGGCGCGGTTTAGCTCACCCCTCCACTTT
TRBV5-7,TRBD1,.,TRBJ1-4,CASAENRGLNEKLFF,TGTGCCAGCGCGGAAAACAGGGGGCTAAATGAAAAACTGTTTTTT
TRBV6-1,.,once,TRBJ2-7,CASRFQDTIYEQYF,TGTGCCAGCAGATTTCAGGACACGATTTACGAGCAGTACTTC
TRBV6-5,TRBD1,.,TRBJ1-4,CASSGRQGAAEKLFF,TGTGCCAGCAGTGGACGACAGGGGGCGGCCGAAAAACTGTTTTTT
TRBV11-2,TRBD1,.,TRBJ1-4,CASSPGGMNEKLFF,TGTGCCAGCAGCCCAGGGGGCATGAATGAAAAACTGTTTTTT
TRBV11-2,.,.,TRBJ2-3,CASSLAGGRSTDTQYF,TGTGCCAGCAGCTTAGCAGGTGGCCGTAGCACAGATACGCAGTATTTT
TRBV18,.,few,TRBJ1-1,CASQGVNTEAFF,TGTGCCAGCCAAGGGGTGAACACTGAAGCTTTCTTT
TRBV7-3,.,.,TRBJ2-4,CASSLGQRLAKNIQYF,TGTGCCAGCAGCTTAGGACAGAGATTAGCCAAAAACATTCAGTACTTC
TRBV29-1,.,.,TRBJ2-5,CSVEGGAGTQYF,TGCAGCGTTGAAGGGGGTGCGGGGACCCAGTACTTC
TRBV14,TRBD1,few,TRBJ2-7,CASSQSGGEQYF,TGTGCCAGCAGCCAGTCAGGGGGCGAGCAGTACTTC
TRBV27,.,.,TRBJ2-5,CASSEGRLNWGETQYF,TGTGCCAGCAGCGAAGGACGTCTAAACTGGGGGGAGACCCAGTACTTC
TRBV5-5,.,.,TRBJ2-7,CASSSNAGAGAYEQYF,TGTGCCAGCAGCTCTAATGCGGGAGCAGGGGCCTACGAGCAGTACTTC
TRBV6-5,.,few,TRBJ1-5,CASSYDSNQPQHF,TGTGCCAGCAGCTACGACAGCAATCAGCCCCAGCATTTT
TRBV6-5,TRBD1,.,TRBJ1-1,CASSFPGQLNTEAFF,TGTGCCAGCAGTTTCCCGGGACAGCTGAACACTGAAGCTTTCTTT
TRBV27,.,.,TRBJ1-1,CASSLGPSTEAFF,TGTGCCAGCAGTCTGGGACCGAGCACTGAAGCTTTCTTT
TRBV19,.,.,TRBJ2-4,CASSYSNLAKNIQYF,TGTGCCAGTAGTTACAGCAACTTAGCCAAAAACATTCAGTACTTC